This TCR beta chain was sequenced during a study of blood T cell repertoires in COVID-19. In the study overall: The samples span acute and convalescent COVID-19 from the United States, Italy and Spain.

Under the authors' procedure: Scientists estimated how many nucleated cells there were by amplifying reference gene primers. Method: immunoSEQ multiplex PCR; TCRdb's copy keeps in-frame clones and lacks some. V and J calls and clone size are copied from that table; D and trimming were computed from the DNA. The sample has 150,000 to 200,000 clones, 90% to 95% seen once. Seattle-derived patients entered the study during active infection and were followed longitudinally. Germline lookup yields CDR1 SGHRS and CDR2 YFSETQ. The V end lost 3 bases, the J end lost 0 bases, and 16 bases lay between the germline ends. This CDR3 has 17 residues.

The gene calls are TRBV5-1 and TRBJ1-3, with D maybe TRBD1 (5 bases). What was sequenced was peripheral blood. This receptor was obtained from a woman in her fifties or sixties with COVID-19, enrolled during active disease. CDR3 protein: CASSSEIQDISGNTIYF. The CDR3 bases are TGCGCCAGCAGCTCTGAAATACAGGATATCTCTGGAAACACCATATATTTT. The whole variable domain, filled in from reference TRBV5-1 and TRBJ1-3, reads KAGVTQTPRYLIKTRGQQVTLSCSPISGHRSVSWYQQTPGQGLQFLFEYFSETQRNKGNFPGRFSGRQFSNSRSEMNVSTLELGDSALYLCASSSEIQDISGNTIYFGEGSWLTVV.